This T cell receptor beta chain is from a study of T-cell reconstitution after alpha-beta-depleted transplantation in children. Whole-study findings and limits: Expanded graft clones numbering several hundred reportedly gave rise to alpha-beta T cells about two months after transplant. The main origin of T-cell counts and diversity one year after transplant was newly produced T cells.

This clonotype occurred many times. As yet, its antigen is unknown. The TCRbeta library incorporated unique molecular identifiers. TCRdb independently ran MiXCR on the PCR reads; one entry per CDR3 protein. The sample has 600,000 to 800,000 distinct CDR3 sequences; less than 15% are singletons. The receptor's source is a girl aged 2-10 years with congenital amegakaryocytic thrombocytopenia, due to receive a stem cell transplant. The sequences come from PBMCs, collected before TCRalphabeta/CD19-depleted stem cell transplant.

CDR3 nucleotides: TGTGCCAGCAGTTTATATTACAGGTCCTCCTATGGCTACACCTTC. Translated, it gives CASSLYYRSSYGYTF. The rearrangement uses TRBV27 and TRBJ1-2, with a weak D call TRBD1 (5 bases). This CDR3 region has 15 residues. The V end was cut by 1 base, the J end by 4 bases, with 13 bases between. Germline loops: CDR1 MNHEY, CDR2 SMNVEV (reference sequence).